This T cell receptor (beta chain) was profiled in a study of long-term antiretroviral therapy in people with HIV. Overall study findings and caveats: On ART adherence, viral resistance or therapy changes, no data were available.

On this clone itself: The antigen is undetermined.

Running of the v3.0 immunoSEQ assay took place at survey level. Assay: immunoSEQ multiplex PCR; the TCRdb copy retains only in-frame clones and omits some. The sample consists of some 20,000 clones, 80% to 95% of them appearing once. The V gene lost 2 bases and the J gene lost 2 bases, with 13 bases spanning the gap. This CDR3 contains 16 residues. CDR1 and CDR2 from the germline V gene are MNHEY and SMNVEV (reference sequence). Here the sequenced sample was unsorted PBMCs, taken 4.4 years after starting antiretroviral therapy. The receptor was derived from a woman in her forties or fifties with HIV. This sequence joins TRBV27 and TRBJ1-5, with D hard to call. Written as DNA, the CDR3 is TGTGCCAGCAGTTTAGTCCCGGTTGAGGGCAATCAGCCCCAGCATTTT. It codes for CASSLVPVEGNQPQHF.